A single sample gave rise to the 17 T cell receptor beta chains below, sequenced in a study of blood T cell repertoires in COVID-19. Profiling relied on immunoSEQ multiplex PCR, and the TCRdb table lists in-frame clones only, not all of them. The repertoire holds roughly 500,000 clones, with roughly nine tenths as singletons. The specimen was peripheral blood. All receptors come from a young man with COVID-19, enrolled during active disease.

The CDR3 nucleotides read TGTGCCAGCGGATCAACAGGTTACGAGCAGTACTTC. Amino acids: CASGSTGYEQYF. The chain has TRBV25-1 and TRBJ2-7; D may be TRBD1 (5 bases). This CDR3 is built from 12 residues. The V end lost 8 bases, the J end lost 4 bases, and 12 bases lay between the germline ends. CDR1 and CDR2 from the germline V gene are MGHDK and SYGVNS.

The chain combines TRBV3-1 (or the pseudogene TRBV3-2) with TRBJ2-2, with 7 bases aligning to TRBD1. The CDR3 is made up of 15 amino acids. Trimming took 5 bases from V and 7 from J; bases not matched to a gene: 10. CDR1 and CDR2 (germline): LGHDT, YNNKEL (reference sequence). In DNA form, the CDR3 reads TGTGCCAGCAGCAAACAGGGGAATGGGGTCGGGGAGCTGTTTTTT. Residues: CASSKQGNGVGELFF.

The rearrangement uses TRBV10-1 and TRBJ2-3; 9 positions agree with TRBD2. CDR1 is WNHNN and CDR2 is SYGVQD in the germline V gene (reference sequence). The CDR3 extends over 15 amino acids. The V gene end was trimmed by 2 bases and the J gene end by 5 bases; junction bases not matched to a gene: 5. The CDR3 sequence is CASSEGSGSLDTQYF. The CDR3 nucleotides read TGCGCCAGCAGTGAGGGTAGCGGGAGTTTAGATACGCAGTATTTT.

The CDR3 DNA is TGTGCCAGCAGTGGTTGGGACTCTCCGGGACGAGAGACCCAGTACTTC. Its protein is CASSGWDSPGRETQYF. V and J are TRBV2 and TRBJ2-5, with D perhaps matching TRBD2 (6 bases). CDR1 SNHLY and CDR2 FYNNEI come from the germline V gene. This CDR3 spans 16 amino acids. V lost 4 bases, J lost 4 bases, and 19 bases lay in between.

V usage is TRBV6-4 and J usage is TRBJ2-2; 11 bases are shared with TRBD2. There are 15 residues in the CDR3. J lost 6 bases, V lost 6 bases, and 6 bases had no gene match. Germline V lookup: CDR1 MRHNA, CDR2 SNTAGT. Here the CDR3 DNA reads TGTGCCAGCAGGGTTAGCGGGGGGGCGCCCGGGGAGCTGTTTTTT. Its protein product is CASRVSGGAPGELFF.

A single count supports this clone. V is TRBV7-6 and J is TRBJ1-5; D is unclear. CDR1 SGHVS and CDR2 FNYEAQ come from the germline V gene. This CDR3 region has 12 residues. Trimming removed 11 bases at V and 11 bases at J, with 19 bases between. CDR3 in DNA: TGTGCCCCGAGACCGATGTCGGACTCCCAGCATTTT. Translation: CAPRPMSDSQHF.

V is TRBV11-2 and J is TRBJ2-5, with D possibly being TRBD2 (5 bases). The CDR3 is made up of 14 amino acids. The germline V gene has CDR1 SGHAT and CDR2 FQNNGV. V lost 2 bases to trimming and J lost 4 bases, with 11 bases between them. The CDR3 sequence is CASSLYGVGETQYF. The DNA for the CDR3 is TGTGCCAGCAGCTTATACGGGGTGGGAGAGACCCAGTACTTC.

The rearrangement joins TRBV6-5 to TRBJ1-5; 7 bases are shared with TRBD1. Germline lookup yields CDR1 MNHEY and CDR2 SVGAGI. This CDR3 region has 15 residues. V gave up 6 bases and J gave up 9 bases; unmatched junction bases: 14. CDR3 in DNA: TGTGCCAGCAGGGACGGGACAGAAAGGGGGTGGCCCCAGCATTTT. Translation: CASRDGTERGWPQHF.

This sequence joins TRBV6-5 and TRBJ2-5; D is uncertain. The CDR3 is 13 amino acids. Germline V gene sequence: CDR1 MNHEY, CDR2 SVGAGI. The V end lost 7 bases, the J end lost 2 bases, and 11 bases lay between the germline ends. CDR3 nucleotide sequence: TGTGCCAGCACTCCACAGACACAAGAGACCCAGTACTTC. This codes for CASTPQTQETQYF.

V is TRBV24-1 and J is TRBJ1-5; TRBD1 might be the D (6 bases). Trimming shortened V by 4 bases and J by 8 bases, and 14 bases separated the two germline ends. CDR3 length: 14 residues. Per the germline V gene, CDR1 is KGHDR and CDR2 is SFDVKD. In nucleotides, the CDR3 is TGTGCCACCAGTGAAGCGGGGGCCGGTAAGCCCCAGCATTTT. Amino acids: CATSEAGAGKPQHF.

The V and J genes are TRBV7-8 and TRBJ1-5; 12 bases are shared with TRBD1. The CDR3 loop spans 15 amino acids. Trimming removed 3 bases from V and 5 bases from J; junction bases left unmatched: 2. Germline CDR1 is SGHVS and CDR2 is FQNEAQ. CDR3 DNA sequence: TGTGCCAGCAGCTTGGGGACAGGGGGCGATCAGCCCCAGCATTTT. It translates to CASSLGTGGDQPQHF.

This sequence joins TRBV19 and TRBJ2-7; the D gene is possibly TRBD1 (7 bases). The V end lost 7 bases, the J end lost 3 bases, and 22 bases lay between the germline ends. There are 16 residues in the CDR3. Germline CDR1 LNHDA, CDR2 SQIVND (reference sequence). In DNA form, the CDR3 reads TGTGCCAGTACCTCTCCCCGGGCAGGGGGACTCTACGAGCAGTACTTC. It encodes CASTSPRAGGLYEQYF.

The chain joins TRBV6-7 to TRBJ1-4; TRBD1 matches 9 bases. TRBV6-7 is placed among ORFs of uncertain function. The CDR3 totals 16 residues. Losses at the gene ends were 7 bases for V and 3 bases for J; bases not matched to a gene: 9. CDR3 coding DNA: TGTGCCAGCACTGAGGGACAGGGTTCCTCTAATGAAAAACTGTTTTTT. Amino acids: CASTEGQGSSNEKLFF.

This clone showed up just once. This sequence joins TRBV3-1 (or the pseudogene TRBV3-2) and TRBJ2-1; weak D call: TRBD2 (5 bases). Trimming left V 0 bases short and J 5 bases short, with 11 bases between. Germline V gene lookup returns CDR1 LGHDT and CDR2 YNNKEL (reference sequence). The CDR3 is 15 amino acids. The CDR3 is CASSQDYLAHNEQFF. CDR3 coding DNA: TGTGCCAGCAGCCAAGATTACCTAGCCCACAATGAGCAGTTCTTC.

J is TRBJ1-1 and V is TRBV18; D is uncertain. The V gene lost 3 bases and the J gene lost 0 bases, with 11 bases spanning the gap. The germline gives CDR1 KGHSH, CDR2 LQKENI. The length of the CDR3 is 15 residues. CDR3 DNA: TGTGCCAGCTCACCCCGAGAATCCATGAACACTGAAGCTTTCTTT. This gives the protein CASSPRESMNTEAFF.

The rearrangement joins TRBV5-6 to TRBJ2-5, with D possibly TRBD1 on 6 matching bases. The CDR3 runs to 15 residues. The V gene lost 5 bases and the J gene lost 2 bases, with 16 bases spanning the gap. Germline V gives CDR1 SGHDT, CDR2 YYEEEE. The CDR3 protein is CASRLYEGHQETQYF. CDR3 sequence (DNA): TGTGCCAGCAGGTTGTACGAGGGACATCAAGAGACCCAGTACTTC.

The chain is built from TRBV6-1 and TRBJ2-1; TRBD2 aligns across 12 bases. Trimming cost V 1 base and J 5 bases; bases outside gene matches: 3. CDR1 is MNHNS and CDR2 is SASEGT in the germline V gene. This CDR3 spans 16 amino acids. CDR3 DNA sequence: TGTGCCAGCAGTGAAGAATGGACTAGCGGGGACAATGAGCAGTTCTTC. Translating it yields CASSEEWTSGDNEQFF.